The rows below give T cell receptor beta chains drawn from one sample of a study of Ad26.COV2.S vaccination and SARS-CoV-2 variants. Libraries were prepared by immunoSEQ multiplex PCR; TCRdb keeps only in-frame clonotypes and omits some of them. Among 500,000 or so clones, 70% to 90% were seen once, and the ten largest hold more than 10%. Sample: peripheral blood, taken in a trial of Ad26.COV2.S vaccine versus placebo. Receptors originate from a person aged 18-60 years who received the Ad26.COV2.S COVID-19 vaccine or a placebo. The CDR3 runs from the conserved cysteine through the conserved F or W. A D gene is named only where the DNA matches it firmly. Where a row states a size, it is once, few, many or the class of an expanded clone; other rows omit it.

>TRBD1|TRBV7-2|.|TRBJ1-1
CASSTETGWHTEAFF
TGTGCCAGCAGCACCGAGACAGGGTGGCACACTGAAGCTTTCTTT
>.|TRBV19|.|TRBJ2-7
CASSIFPLAWGETYEQYF
TGTGCCAGTAGTATATTCCCCCTCGCCTGGGGGGAAACCTACGAGCAGTACTTC
>.|TRBV7-2|.|TRBJ1-2
CASSLGPRDNYGYTF
TGTGCCAGCAGCTTAGGACCTCGGGACAACTATGGCTACACCTTC
>.|TRBV3-1/TRBV3-2|.|TRBJ2-7
CASSQDLTGYEQYF
TGTGCCAGCAGCCAAGATTTGACAGGCTACGAGCAGTACTTC
>.|TRBV2|.|TRBJ2-5
CASNRRTAQETQYF
TGTGCCAGCAATAGACGGACAGCTCAAGAGACCCAGTACTTC
>TRBD2|TRBV4-2|.|TRBJ2-5
CASSPVTSGETQYF
TGTGCCAGCAGCCCGGTGACTAGCGGGGAGACCCAGTACTTC
>TRBD1|TRBV3-1/TRBV3-2|.|TRBJ1-1
CASSQDRQGDTEAFF
TGTGCCAGCAGCCAAGACCGACAGGGTGACACTGAAGCTTTCTTT
>.|TRBV3-1/TRBV3-2|.|TRBJ1-2
CASSQVGALIVMELKGYTF
TGTGCCAGCAGCCAAGTGGGGGCCTTAATCGTAATGGAGCTAAAGGGCTACACCTTC
>.|TRBV29-1|.|TRBJ2-1
CSVVGGWSYNEQFF
TGCAGCGTTGTCGGCGGGTGGTCCTACAATGAGCAGTTCTTC
>.|TRBV19|few|TRBJ1-1
CASSIGTKNTEAFF
TGTGCCAGTAGTATAGGGACAAAGAACACTGAAGCTTTCTTT
>.|TRBV3-1/TRBV3-2|.|TRBJ1-1
CASSQGGAGDTEAFF
TGTGCCAGCAGCCAAGGGGGAGCAGGGGACACTGAAGCTTTCTTT
>.|TRBV2|.|TRBJ1-5
CASTVGGGSNQPQHF
TGTGCCAGCACCGTTGGAGGGGGGAGCAATCAGCCCCAGCATTTT
>.|TRBV11-3|once|TRBJ2-3
CASSLGPATDTQYF
TGTGCCAGCAGCTTAGGTCCAGCAACAGATACGCAGTATTTT
>TRBD2|TRBV6-1|.|TRBJ2-7
CASSEISAGGRGEQYF
TGTGCCAGCAGTGAAATCTCGGCGGGAGGGCGCGGCGAGCAGTACTTC
>.|TRBV7-6|.|TRBJ1-2
CASSQLPLRTNYGYTF
TGTGCCAGCAGCCAGCTGCCCCTCCGTACTAACTATGGCTACACCTTC
>.|TRBV27|.|TRBJ2-3
CASKVSRDTDTQYF
TGTGCCAGCAAGGTTTCCAGAGACACAGATACGCAGTATTTT
>.|TRBV13|once|TRBJ1-1
CASSTRSDSTEAFF
TGTGCCAGCAGCACGAGAAGTGATAGCACTGAAGCTTTCTTT
>.|TRBV27|.|TRBJ2-2
CASSLSIRESPGELFF
TGTGCCAGCAGTTTATCGATCAGGGAGAGCCCCGGGGAGCTGTTTTTT
>TRBD1|TRBV7-9|.|TRBJ2-2
CASSLGQGNFGNTGELFF
TGTGCCAGCAGCTTGGGACAGGGGAATTTTGGGAACACCGGGGAGCTGTTTTTT
>.|TRBV7-9|.|TRBJ2-7
CASSPESTPRTYEQYF
TGTGCCAGCAGCCCCGAATCGACTCCAAGGACCTACGAGCAGTACTTC
>TRBD1|TRBV27|.|TRBJ1-2
CASSLRTGGSGYTF
TGTGCCAGCAGTTTACGGACAGGGGGCAGTGGCTACACCTTC
>.|TRBV7-9|.|TRBJ2-1
CASTKTELGVWDEQFF
TGTGCCAGCACTAAAACGGAGCTGGGAGTTTGGGATGAGCAGTTCTTC
>.|TRBV5-1|.|TRBJ2-1
CASSLAAPPASEQFF
TGCGCCAGCAGCTTGGCCGCCCCCCCCGCATCTGAGCAGTTCTTC
>.|TRBV6-2/TRBV6-3|.|TRBJ1-5
CASSSVINQPQHF
TGTGCCAGCAGTTCGGTTATCAATCAGCCCCAGCATTTT
>.|TRBV4-3|once|TRBJ2-2
CASSQDGTGELFF
TGCGCCAGCAGCCAAGACGGAACCGGGGAGCTGTTTTTT
>.|TRBV28|.|TRBJ1-4
CASTQRRDEKLFF
TGTGCCAGCACCCAACGACGTGATGAAAAACTGTTTTTT
>.|TRBV13|.|TRBJ1-2
CASSLQGMDGYTF
TGTGCCAGCAGCTTACAGGGGATGGATGGCTACACCTTC
>TRBD1|TRBV4-2|.|TRBJ1-2
CASSQGGSEVRDRTFNGYTF
TGTGCCAGCAGCCAAGGAGGTTCGGAGGTCCGGGACAGAACTTTTAATGGCTACACCTTC